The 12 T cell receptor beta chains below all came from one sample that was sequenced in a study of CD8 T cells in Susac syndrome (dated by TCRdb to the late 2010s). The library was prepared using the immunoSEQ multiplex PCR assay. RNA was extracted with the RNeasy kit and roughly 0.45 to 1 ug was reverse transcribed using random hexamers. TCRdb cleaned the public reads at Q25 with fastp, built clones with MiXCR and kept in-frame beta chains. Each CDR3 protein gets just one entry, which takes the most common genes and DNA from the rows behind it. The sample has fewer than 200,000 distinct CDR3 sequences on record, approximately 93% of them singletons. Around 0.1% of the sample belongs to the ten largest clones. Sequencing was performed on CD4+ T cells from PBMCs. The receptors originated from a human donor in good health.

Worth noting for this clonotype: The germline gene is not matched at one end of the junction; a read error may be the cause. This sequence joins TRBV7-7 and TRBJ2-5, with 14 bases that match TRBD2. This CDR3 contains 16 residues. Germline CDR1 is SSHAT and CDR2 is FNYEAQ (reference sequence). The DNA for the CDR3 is TGTGCTAGCAGCTTAGGACTAGCGGGGGGCCAAGAGACCCAGTACTTC. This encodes CASSLGLAGGQETQYF.

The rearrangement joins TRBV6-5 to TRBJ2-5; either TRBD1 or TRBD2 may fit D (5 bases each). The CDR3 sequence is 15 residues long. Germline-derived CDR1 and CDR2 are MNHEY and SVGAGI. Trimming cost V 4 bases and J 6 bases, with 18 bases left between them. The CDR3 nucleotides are TGTGCCAGCAGTTTCTTCCGGGACCCAATTAAGACCCAGTACTTC. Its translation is CASSFFRDPIKTQYF.

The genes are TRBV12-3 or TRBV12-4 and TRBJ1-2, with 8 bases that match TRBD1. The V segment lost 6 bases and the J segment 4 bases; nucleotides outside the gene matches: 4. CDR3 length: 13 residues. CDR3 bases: TGTGCCAGCAGCCACGGACAGGGCTATGGCTACACCTTC. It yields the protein CASSHGQGYGYTF.

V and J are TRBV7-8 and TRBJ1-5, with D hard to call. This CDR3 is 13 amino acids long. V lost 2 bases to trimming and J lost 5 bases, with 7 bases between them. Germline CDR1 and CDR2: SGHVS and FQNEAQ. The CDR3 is CASSLREDQPQHF. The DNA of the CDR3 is TGTGCCAGCAGCTTACGAGAGGATCAGCCCCAGCATTTT.

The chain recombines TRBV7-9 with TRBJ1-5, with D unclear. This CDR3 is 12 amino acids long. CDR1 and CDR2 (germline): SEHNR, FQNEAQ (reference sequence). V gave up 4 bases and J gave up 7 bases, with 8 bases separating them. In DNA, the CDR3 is TGTGCCAGCAGCTCCCCCGGACAGCCCCAGCATTTT. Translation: CASSSPGQPQHF.

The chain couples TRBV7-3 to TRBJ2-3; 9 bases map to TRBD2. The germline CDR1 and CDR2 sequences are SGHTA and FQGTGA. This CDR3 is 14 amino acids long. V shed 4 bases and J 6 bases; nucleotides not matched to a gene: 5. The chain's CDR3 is CASSSAGGLDTQYF. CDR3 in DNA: TGTGCCAGCAGCTCAGCGGGGGGCCTCGATACGCAGTATTTT.

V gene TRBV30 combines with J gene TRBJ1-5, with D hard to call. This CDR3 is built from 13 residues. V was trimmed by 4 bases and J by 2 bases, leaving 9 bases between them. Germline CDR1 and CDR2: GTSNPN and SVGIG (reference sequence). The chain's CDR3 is CAWNRNRNQPQHF. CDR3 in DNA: TGTGCCTGGAACCGTAACCGCAATCAGCCCCAGCATTTT.

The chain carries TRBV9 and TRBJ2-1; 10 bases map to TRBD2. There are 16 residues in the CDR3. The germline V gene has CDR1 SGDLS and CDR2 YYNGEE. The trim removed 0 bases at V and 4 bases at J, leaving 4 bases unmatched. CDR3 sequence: CASSVGLAGGYNEQFF. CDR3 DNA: TGTGCCAGCAGCGTAGGGTTAGCGGGGGGATACAATGAGCAGTTCTTC.

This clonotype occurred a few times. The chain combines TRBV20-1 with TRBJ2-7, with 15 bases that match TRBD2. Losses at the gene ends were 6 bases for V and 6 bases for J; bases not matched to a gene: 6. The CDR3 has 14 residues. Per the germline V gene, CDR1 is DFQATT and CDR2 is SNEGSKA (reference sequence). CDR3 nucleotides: TGCAGTGCACGGACTAGCGGGGGGGCCGGCGAGCAGTACGTC. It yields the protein CSARTSGGAGEQYV.

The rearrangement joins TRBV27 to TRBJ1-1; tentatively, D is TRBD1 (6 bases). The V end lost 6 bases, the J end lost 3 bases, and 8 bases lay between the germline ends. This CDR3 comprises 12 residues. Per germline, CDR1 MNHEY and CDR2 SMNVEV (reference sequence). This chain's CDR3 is CASRRGYTEAFF. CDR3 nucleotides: TGTGCCAGCAGAAGGGGGTACACTGAAGCTTTCTTT.

CDR3 sequence: CASRGDDASYEQYF. The CDR3 DNA is TGTGCCAGCAGGGGGGACGATGCCTCCTACGAGCAGTACTTC. The chain couples TRBV12-3 or TRBV12-4 to TRBJ2-7, with D perhaps assigned TRBD1 or TRBD2 (5 bases each). The CDR3 runs 14 residues. V shed 6 bases and J shed 0 bases, with 12 bases lying between them.

CDR3 nucleotides: TGTGCCAGCAGCCCTCACGAGCGAGGCACAGATACGCAGTATTTT. This translates into CASSPHERGTDTQYF. The chain uses TRBV7-3 and TRBJ2-3; D is unclear. The germline CDR1 and CDR2 sequences are SGHTA and FQGTGA. The CDR3 runs to 15 residues. Trimming stripped 5 bases from V and 1 base from J, with 13 bases between. The entire variable domain, with the rest obtained from reference TRBV7-3 and TRBJ2-3, is as follows: GAGVSQTPSNKVTEKGKYVELRCDPISGHTALYWYRQSLGQGPEFLIYFQGTGAADDSGLPNDRFFAVRPEGSVSTLKIQRTERGDSAVYLCASSPHERGTDTQYFGPGTRLTVL.